This T cell receptor beta chain emerged from a study of identical twins. TCRdb reprocessed the 5' RACE reads with MiXCR, giving one entry per CDR3 protein. The data hold 210,000 or so distinct CDR3 sequences, with about 7.5% observed a single time. This clonotype was recorded at least ten times. The CDR3 is 15 amino acids. Trimming took 1 base from V and 4 from J, leaving 12 bases between them. Germline lookup yields CDR1 LNHNV and CDR2 YYDKDF (reference sequence). The same sample was also used in a study of yellow fever vaccine responses in identical twins.

The V gene is TRBV15, the J gene TRBJ2-3; D is uncertain. This receptor was obtained from a woman aged 18-30 years in good health. The sample taken for sequencing was memory (CD45RO+) T cells sorted from blood. The DNA of the CDR3 is TGTGCCACCAGCAGAGCCTTGACTGGGGCAGATACGCAGTATTTT. Protein sequence: CATSRALTGADTQYF.